This T cell receptor (beta chain) came from a study of blood T cell repertoires in COVID-19. Study-level background: From the United States, Italy and Spain came samples of acute and convalescent COVID-19. T cells, B-cell-depleted T cells, or PBMCs supplied cDNA or gDNA.

Profiled with immunoSEQ multiplex PCR; TCRdb holds only in-frame clones, not every one. The table shows about 100,000 clones, with 70% to 90% occurring only once. The CDR3 length is 15 residues. Per the germline V gene, CDR1 is MNHEY and CDR2 is SVGAGI. The V and J ends lost 2 bases and 4 bases, in that order; junction bases with no gene match: 3. The chain joins TRBV6-5 to TRBJ1-2; TRBD1 matches at 11 bases. The source of this sequence is a woman aged 55-70 years in a cohort sampled during active or convalescent COVID-19. Sequencing was performed on peripheral blood. The chain's CDR3 is CASSYLGQGGYGYTF. CDR3 bases: TGTGCCAGCAGTTACCTGGGACAGGGGGGCTATGGCTACACCTTC.